This T cell receptor beta chain was sequenced for a study of blood T cell repertoires in COVID-19. Overall study context: Sites across the United States, Italy and Spain contributed samples from acute and convalescent COVID-19. PBMCs, B-cell-depleted T cells, or T cells were the source of the cDNA or gDNA that made up the material.

Per the authors' pipeline: Nucleated cell number was recorded as an estimate derived from reference gene primer amplification. Assay used: immunoSEQ multiplex PCR; TCRdb lists only in-frame clones, some missing. The V and J calls and clone size come from that table; D and trimming were worked out from the DNA. The table lists 300,000 or so clones, 91% of them singletons. CDR1 SGHTA and CDR2 FQGNSA come from the germline V gene. V was trimmed by 8 bases and J by 4 bases, leaving 11 bases between them. CDR3 length equals 13 residues. In Seattle, patients joined the study during active infection and were tracked longitudinally.

Sequencing was done on a sample of peripheral blood. The V and J genes are TRBV7-2 and TRBJ1-4, with TRBD1 as a possible D gene (6 bases). This clonotype was obtained from a woman aged 25 to 39 with COVID-19, enrolled during active disease. CDR3 nucleotide sequence: TGTGCCAGCCAGGGGTACGGTAATGAAAAACTGTTTTTT. The encoded protein is CASQGYGNEKLFF.